A selection of T cell receptor beta chains follows, all from one sample in a study of beta chain features in type 1 diabetes. Using immunoSEQ multiplex PCR, the repertoire was profiled, and TCRdb retains in-frame clones only, with some absent. The table lists more than 350,000 clones, about an eighth of them singletons. Sequenced input: naive CD4+ T cells from blood. The receptors were gathered from a woman aged 18-30 years in good health. The conserved cysteine and the conserved F or W are not part of the CDR3 here.

j_call cdr3_length v_call cdr3_aa
TRBJ2-3 15 TRBV5-4 ASSLEILAGVTDTQY
TRBJ2-3 15 TRBV14 ASSQEGGLALADTQY
TRBJ2-7 12 TRBV7-2 ASSTRQGQYEQY
TRBJ2-7 13 TRBV29-1 SVNRGSEGSYEQY
TRBJ2-1 13 TRBV7-2 ASSLAADRYNEQF
TRBJ2-5 11 TRBV5-4 ASSQTDPGTQY
TRBJ2-7 10 TRBV5-1 ASSLTSYEQY
TRBJ2-3 11 TRBV7-2 ASSSFRADTQY
TRBJ2-5 15 TRBV5-1 ASSSAEVRDAEETQY
TRBJ1-2 11 TRBV5-6 ASSLNRGRGYT
TRBJ1-2 9 TRBV20-1 SASRSQGYT
TRBJ2-3 16 TRBV30 AWSGSRTSGSGTDTQY
TRBJ1-1 12 TRBV5-1 ASSLGGMDTEAF
TRBJ2-5 13 TRBV6-6 ASRDYGTPQETQY
TRBJ2-1 13 TRBV19 ASSAREISYNEQF
TRBJ2-5 13 TRBV4-1 ASSLGLAVQETQY
TRBJ2-6 12 TRBV9 ASSANPGANVLT
TRBJ1-3 13 TRBV7-2 ASSLKGGSGNTIY
TRBJ2-5 12 TRBV28 ASSGYRTQETQY
TRBJ1-3 12 TRBV4-2 ASSQEHGRNTIY
TRBJ2-1 13 TRBV19 ASSINTGADNEQF
TRBJ1-6 11 TRBV14 ASSQEGERPLH
TRBJ2-3 15 TRBV7-9 ASTAPRGEASTDTQY
TRBJ2-3 12 TRBV5-1 ASSPGTGTDTQY
TRBJ2-5 12 TRBV5-1 ASSLEAGEATQY
TRBJ1-3 12 TRBV27 ASSPFQGRNTIY
TRBJ2-5 11 TRBV11-2 ASSLVVPRTQY
TRBJ1-1 12 TRBV10-3 AISVQGVNTEAF
TRBJ2-2 13 TRBV10-2 ASSDLLTNTGELF
TRBJ2-1 12 TRBV29-1 SVDQGRYYNEQF
TRBJ1-1 14 TRBV5-1 ASSISAGGMNTEAF
TRBJ2-1 11 TRBV7-9 ASSLKLGNEQF
TRBJ2-5 10 TRBV7-9 ASKRGEETQY
TRBJ2-7 14 TRBV18 ASSHQESRDGYEQY
TRBJ2-1 12 TRBV10-1 ANPLAGVGNEQF
TRBJ1-1 10 TRBV6-6 ASSPIRAEAF
TRBJ2-5 14 TRBV4-1 ASSQRGADPRETQY
TRBJ2-1 7 TRBV29-1 SVQGSRF
TRBJ2-5 13 TRBV10-3 AISESDGYQETQY
TRBJ2-3 12 TRBV7-2 ASSFGLATDTQY
TRBJ2-5 13 TRBV7-2 ASSPQAGSQETQY
TRBJ2-1 10 TRBV2 ASSKISNEQF
TRBJ1-1 11 TRBV6-5 ASSYGQSTEAF
TRBJ1-1 11 TRBV4-3 ASSLRQGTEAF
TRBJ2-1 10 TRBV5-6 ASSFTRNEQF
TRBJ2-3 14 TRBV4-1 ASREKLATGTDTQY
TRBJ1-2 11 TRBV13 ASSPPANYGYT
TRBJ2-7 11 TRBV7-8 ASTPGQTYEQY
TRBJ2-3 12 TRBV5-4 ASSLVGPTDTQY
TRBJ2-7 12 TRBV30 AWSNLAGIREQY
TRBJ2-1 11 TRBV29-1 SVKTSSYNEQF
TRBJ1-1 12 TRBV9 ASSVTGSNTEAF
TRBJ2-3 18 TRBV7-2 ASSLASGLRATFSTDTQY
TRBJ2-1 11 TRBV30 ARTGGGYNEQF
TRBJ1-2 13 TRBV18 ASSLDSYGVYGYT